This record concerns one T cell receptor beta chain sequence. The antigen it recognizes is unknown. It has no much larger one-base neighbor in the sample; base qualities were not kept. These data belong to a study of T cell changes during pregnancy in multiple sclerosis (dated by TCRdb to the late 2010s). Regarding the research as a whole: The study looked at changes in the T cell repertoire across pregnancy in women with multiple sclerosis.

To prepare the library, the immunoSEQ multiplex PCR assay was applied. As stored in TCRdb, this immuneACCESS dataset retains in-frame rearrangements with V and J assigned. A fraction of the clones does not appear; measured against another copy, unresolved V genes explain less than half of the discrepancy, and the remainder lacks a known reason. The table for this sample lists around 64,000 clones; roughly 93% of them were counted only once. The ten most abundant clones make up about 2.5% of the sample. Inclusive of the bounding cysteine and phenylalanine, the CDR3 is 14 residues long. Only the CDR3 part of the read is kept: 42 bases, read in frame from the first base. CDR1 and CDR2, looked up from the germline V gene, are KGHSH and LQKENI. From V the trimming removes 5 bases and from J it removes 4 bases, while the gene matches leave 4 bases of the junction unaccounted for.

The V and J genes are TRBV18 and TRBJ2-5, with 10 central nucleotides matching TRBD2. The sequence came from a female donor with multiple sclerosis, enrolled in a pregnancy study. The sequences come from CD8+ T cells from peripheral blood mononuclear cells, collected in the third trimester of pregnancy. CDR3 loop: CASSSGLALETQYF. The sequenced DNA is TGTGCCAGCTCATCGGGACTAGCGCTAGAGACCCAGTACTTC.